A selection of T cell receptor beta chains follows, all from one sample in a study of shared clonotypes between healthy human individuals. Sequencing used immunoSEQ multiplex PCR; TCRdb keeps in-frame clones, though not all of them. Of over 1.4 million clones in the sample, around 95% are singletons; the top ten hold 0.95% to 1.5%. The sequenced sample was naive CD4+ T cells sorted from blood. The receptor set was obtained from a man aged 30 to 45 in good health. Each CDR3 is given with its conserved first and last residue. A D gene is named only where the DNA matches it firmly. Clone size is stated in some rows and not others, as once, few, many or a class when expanded.

d_call	v_call	cdr3_length	clone_size	j_call	cdr3_nt	cdr3_aa
NA	TRBV28	14	NA	TRBJ2-7	TGTGCCAGCACGGGGCAAGTCGGGTCCTACGAGCAGTACTTC	CASTGQVGSYEQYF
NA	TRBV2	12	NA	TRBJ2-5	TGTGCCAGCAGGGTCTACCAAGAGACCCAGTACTTC	CASRVYQETQYF
NA	TRBV7-9	18	NA	TRBJ2-1	TGTGCCAGCAGTTTCCCCGCCTTACGACAGGCTTCAGACAATGAGCAGTTCTTC	CASSFPALRQASDNEQFF
TRBD1	TRBV5-1	16	NA	TRBJ2-2	TGCGCCAGCAGCTTGGACAGGGGCGCGAACACCGGGGAGCTGTTTTTT	CASSLDRGANTGELFF
TRBD1	TRBV5-1	16	NA	TRBJ2-2	TGCGCCAGCACCACCGACCGACAGGGGGGGGCCGGGGAGCTGTTTTTT	CASTTDRQGGAGELFF
NA	TRBV5-1	13	NA	TRBJ2-2	TGCGCCAGCAGCTTGGACCCGAGCGGGGAGCTGTTTTTT	CASSLDPSGELFF
NA	TRBV7-9	14	NA	TRBJ1-1	TGTGCCAGCAGCGGAACAGGGTCGGGCACTGAAGCTTTCTTT	CASSGTGSGTEAFF
NA	TRBV29-1	10	NA	TRBJ1-2	TGCAGCGTTGAGGATGTTGGCTACACCTTC	CSVEDVGYTF
NA	TRBV29-1	14	once	TRBJ1-2	TGCAGCGTCGCCCCGGGACTTTCAATGGATGGCTACACCTTC	CSVAPGLSMDGYTF
NA	TRBV20-1	10	NA	TRBJ1-5	TGCAGTGCTGGGAGTCAGCCCCAGCATTTT	CSAGSQPQHF
NA	TRBV5-4	15	NA	TRBJ1-3	TGTGCCAGCAGCTTCGGGGGGAGCTCTGGAAACACCATATATTTT	CASSFGGSSGNTIYF
NA	TRBV7-3	15	NA	TRBJ2-3	TGTGCCAGCAGCTTAATCGCTTGGCGCACAGATACGCAGTATTTT	CASSLIAWRTDTQYF
TRBD2	TRBV7-9	13	NA	TRBJ2-7	TGTGCCAGCAGCTTAGCGGCGGGAGACGAGCAGTACTTC	CASSLAAGDEQYF
TRBD2	TRBV2	16	NA	TRBJ2-2	TGTGCCAGCAGTTCCGGGCGGGAGGGACGGACCGGGGAGCTGTTTTTT	CASSSGREGRTGELFF
NA	TRBV5-1	13	once	TRBJ2-2	TGCGCCAGCAGCTTGGTGTTATCCGGGGAGCTGTTTTTT	CASSLVLSGELFF
TRBD2	TRBV7-2	18	NA	TRBJ2-1	TGTGCCAGCAGCTTAGAGGAGGGACTAGCGGGGGGATACAATGAGCAGTTCTTC	CASSLEEGLAGGYNEQFF
TRBD1	TRBV2	12	NA	TRBJ1-1	TGTGCCAGCAGGGACAGGGGCCCTGAAGCTTTCTTT	CASRDRGPEAFF
NA	TRBV28	14	NA	TRBJ1-1	TGTGCCAGCAGTTTAGGGGGCGCAAACACTGAAGCTTTCTTT	CASSLGGANTEAFF
NA	TRBV27	14	NA	TRBJ2-5	TGTGCCAGCAGTTTATCCCGGGGCCAAGAGACCCAGTACTTC	CASSLSRGQETQYF
NA	TRBV10-1	16	NA	TRBJ2-7	TGCGCCAGCAGTGGGAGGGGGGCAAGGACTCTCTACGAGCAGTACTTC	CASSGRGARTLYEQYF
NA	TRBV7-2	13	NA	TRBJ1-2	TGTGCCAGTAAGAGGCTGGCCCTTTATGGCTACACCTTC	CASKRLALYGYTF
NA	TRBV28	13	NA	TRBJ1-1	TGTGCCAGCAGTTTTCTCGGTCGCACTGAAGCTTTCTTT	CASSFLGRTEAFF
NA	TRBV5-1	15	NA	TRBJ2-5	TGCGCCAGCAGCCCCCTAGTGGGGAGCAAAGGGGACCAGTACTTC	CASSPLVGSKGDQYF
NA	TRBV9	13	NA	TRBJ2-3	TGTGCCAGTGCGCTTCGGGCCACAGATACGCAGTATTTT	CASALRATDTQYF
NA	TRBV5-6	13	once	TRBJ2-3	TGTGCCAGCAGCTTGGTGGACACAGATACGCAGTATTTT	CASSLVDTDTQYF
NA	TRBV5-4	13	NA	TRBJ2-2	TGTGCCAGCAGCTTCGGTTACCCCGGGGAGCTGTTTTTT	CASSFGYPGELFF
TRBD2	TRBV14	15	NA	TRBJ2-4	TGTGCCAGCAGCCACCTGGGGGCGGGAGGGCACATTCAGTACTTC	CASSHLGAGGHIQYF
TRBD1	TRBV7-6	14	NA	TRBJ2-1	TGTGCCAGCTCTAGGGACAGGGCGGTAAATGAGCAGTTCTTC	CASSRDRAVNEQFF
NA	TRBV23-1	17	NA	TRBJ2-1	TGCGCCAGCAGTCAACCCCCCCTTGCGGAGAGGGAAAATGAGCAGTTCTTC	CASSQPPLAERENEQFF
NA	TRBV19	14	NA	TRBJ1-1	TGTGCCAGTAGTATACGGGAGGGTTGGACTGAAGCTTTCTTT	CASSIREGWTEAFF
NA	TRBV30	15	NA	TRBJ1-2	TGTGCCTGGAGTGTAGGGAACAGGAGGAACTATGGCTACACCTTC	CAWSVGNRRNYGYTF
TRBD1	TRBV11-2	17	once	TRBJ2-1	TGTGCCAGCAGCTCTAAACCAAGGGACAGGGGATACAATGAGCAGTTCTTC	CASSSKPRDRGYNEQFF
NA	TRBV9	15	NA	TRBJ2-1	TGTGCCAGCAGCGTAGCTTCTGTGTCCTACAATGAGCAGTTCTTC	CASSVASVSYNEQFF
NA	TRBV5-1	17	NA	TRBJ1-1	TGCGCCAGCAGCGGCACCGGGACGGGAGTGTCCCCGACTGAAGCTTTCTTT	CASSGTGTGVSPTEAFF
TRBD1	TRBV6-5	14	NA	TRBJ2-6	TGTGCCAGCAGGTCCCTATCAACAGGGGATGTCCTGACTTTC	CASRSLSTGDVLTF
TRBD2	TRBV9	20	NA	TRBJ2-1	TGTGCCAGCAGCGTTAGAGTAAGGCTAGCGGGCCGAAGCTCCTACAATGAGCAGTTCTTC	CASSVRVRLAGRSSYNEQFF
NA	TRBV19	16	NA	TRBJ2-3	TGTGCCAGCAGAAAAATACAGGGTTTTAGCACAGATACGCAGTATTTT	CASRKIQGFSTDTQYF
NA	TRBV20-1	11	NA	TRBJ2-1	TGCAGTGCTATTTTTCTCGCGGAGCAGTTCTTC	CSAIFLAEQFF
NA	TRBV11-2	13	NA	TRBJ2-7	TGTGCCAGCGGAAACAGGGAAACCTACGAGCAGTACTTC	CASGNRETYEQYF
NA	TRBV30	11	NA	TRBJ2-7	TGTGCCTGGACCCGGGAATACGAGCAGTACTTC	CAWTREYEQYF
NA	TRBV28	13	NA	TRBJ1-2	TGTGCCAGCAGTAACGCAGCTAACTATGGCTACACCTTC	CASSNAANYGYTF
NA	TRBV6-6	14	NA	TRBJ2-7	TGTGCCAGCACCCCCCGGGGGGCAAGGTACGAGCAGTACTTC	CASTPRGARYEQYF
NA	TRBV20-1	9	NA	TRBJ1-1	TGCAGTGCTAGCAGCGAAGCTTTCTTT	CSASSEAFF
TRBD2	TRBV19	15	NA	TRBJ2-7	TGTGCCAGTAGTATAACGCTAGCGGTAACCTACGAGCAGTACTTC	CASSITLAVTYEQYF
NA	TRBV7-8	13	NA	TRBJ2-5	TGTGCCAGCAGCTTGGGCAGGGGAGAGACCCAGTACTTC	CASSLGRGETQYF
NA	TRBV2	13	NA	TRBJ1-1	TGTGCCAGCAGGGATGACAGTTCATATGAAGCTTTCTTT	CASRDDSSYEAFF
NA	TRBV28	12	NA	TRBJ2-7	TGTGCCAGCAGGGAATCATCCTACGAGCAGTACTTC	CASRESSYEQYF
TRBD2	TRBV5-1	16	once	TRBJ2-3	TGCGCCAGCAGCTTGGGGACTAGCGGGAGGGGCCCTAGGCAGTATTTT	CASSLGTSGRGPRQYF
NA	TRBV28	17	NA	TRBJ1-5	TGTGCCAGCAGTTTATTGGGACTTCAACAGGGTCATCAGCCCCAGCATTTT	CASSLLGLQQGHQPQHF
NA	TRBV5-1	16	NA	TRBJ2-1	TGCGCCAGCAGCAGAGGGGCGGGCAGTTCCTACAATGAGCAGTTCTTC	CASSRGAGSSYNEQFF
NA	TRBV21-1	17	NA	TRBJ2-2	TGTGCCATCCTAAAGGGGACCCCTACCCGGTACACCGGGGAGCTGTTTTTT	CAILKGTPTRYTGELFF